This T cell receptor beta chain was sequenced in a study of blood T cell repertoires in COVID-19. Study background: Italy, Spain and the United States were the sources of the convalescent and acute COVID-19 samples.

Germline V gene sequence: CDR1 SGHNT, CDR2 YENEEA. Trimming took off 5 bases at V and 5 bases at J, with 13 bases between the two ends. CDR3 length equals 14 residues. In the authors' methods: Nucleated cell counts were estimated from reference gene primer amplification. The assay was immunoSEQ multiplex PCR, and TCRdb's table has in-frame clones only and misses some. The V and J calls and the clone size are those of that table, but D and trimming were determined from the DNA. This sample has under 450,000 clones, with 86% found just once. Seattle patients were enrolled while actively infected and followed longitudinally.

Sequencing input: peripheral blood. J is TRBJ2-1 and V is TRBV11-3; no clear D. The receptor's source is a woman aged 55-69 years with COVID-19, enrolled during active disease. The CDR3 loop reads CASSLSLRHNEQFF. The CDR3 nucleotides read TGTGCCAGCAGCCTATCACTACGGCACAATGAGCAGTTCTTC.